The sequence of this TCR beta chain was determined in a study of T-cell reconstitution after alpha-beta-depleted transplantation in children. Findings of the study overall: Most T-cell counts and diversity one year after the transplant came from T cells that were newly produced. The study reportedly traced alpha-beta T cells about two months after transplant to several hundred expanded graft clones.

Preparing the TCRbeta library involved the use of unique molecular identifiers. Each CDR3 protein gets one entry after TCRdb re-called the PCR reads with MiXCR. Among 700,000 to 950,000 distinct CDR3 sequences listed, approximately 15% were seen once. Details on this clonotype: Its cognate antigen is unknown.

The V gene's germline CDR1 is SGHRS and CDR2 YFSETQ. The V end lost 3 bases, the J end lost 2 bases, and 23 bases lay between the germline ends. The CDR3 sequence is 18 residues long. The specimen was PBMCs, mostly from graft donor cells, collected 360 days after TCRalphabeta/CD19-depleted stem cell transplant. This receptor was taken from a male patient aged 10 to 17 who had a stem cell transplant for acute lymphoblastic leukemia, so the T cells may come from the graft donor. The chain carries TRBV5-1 and TRBJ2-5; D assignment may be TRBD1 or TRBD2 (6 bases each). The CDR3 nucleotides are TGCGCCAGCAGCTGGCCCAGGTTGGGGGGCGTAGGACAAGAGACCCAGTACTTC. Translation: CASSWPRLGGVGQETQYF.